This T cell receptor beta chain was documented in a study of blood T cell repertoires in COVID-19. About the study: The cDNA or gDNA used as material had been derived from T cells, B-cell-depleted T cells, or PBMCs.

Per the study methods: Estimation of nucleated cell counts relied on the amplification of reference gene primers. Libraries were prepared by immunoSEQ multiplex PCR; TCRdb keeps only in-frame clonotypes and omits some of them. D and trimming were read from the DNA, whereas the V and J calls and clone size are those reported in that table. The table records roughly 250,000 clones, 81% of them present only once. In regard to this clone: Its ends do not fully match the called genes, so a read error is possible.

Germline V gene data show CDR1 as SEHNR and CDR2 as FQNEAQ (reference sequence). The CDR3 covers 17 residues. The sample was peripheral blood. The TCR originated in a woman aged 55-75 years with active or convalescent COVID-19. This sequence joins TRBV7-9 and TRBJ2-1, with TRBD2 matching over 12 bases. The CDR3 region has the DNA TGTGCCAGCAGCCCCCGACTAGCGGGGGCCCCCTACAGTGAGCAGTTCTTC. It yields the protein CASSPRLAGAPYSEQFF.